This TCR beta chain was recorded in a study of cytomegalovirus exposure and HLA in healthy donors. Study-level points and caveats: Accurate prediction of HLA-A and HLA-B alleles (for most subjects) was reportedly achieved from TCR beta sequences. Presence/absence analyses assumed roughly uniform sequencing depth across donors. The classifier was said to identify cytomegalovirus status with high specificity and sensitivity. When a later analysis compared HLA-associated TCR beta chains with equally common others, the HLA-associated chains turned out to be more clonally expanded and to have lower generation probabilities.

With regard to this clone: Its cognate antigen is unknown.

Trimming removed 1 base from V and 4 bases from J, with 10 bases in between. This CDR3 region has 13 residues. Germline loops: CDR1 GTSNPN, CDR2 SVGIG (reference sequence). 60 Vbeta and 13 Jbeta primers were used in PCR. Some clones are missing from TCRdb's copy, which holds only in-frame ones; the method was immunoSEQ multiplex PCR. Of approximately 170,000 clones in the sample, roughly 80% were seen once. The chain joins TRBV30 to TRBJ2-5, with D maybe TRBD2 (6 bases). The clonotype originates from a man aged 50 to 60 in good health and CMV-seropositive. The source material was PBMCs. This CDR3 reads CAWSGHGGETQYF. The DNA for the CDR3 is TGTGCCTGGAGTGGTCACGGGGGAGAGACCCAGTACTTC.